This TCR beta chain was recovered during a study of graft-versus-host responses after intestinal transplantation. Concerning this clone: The antigen remains undetermined.

The data were produced by immunoSEQ multiplex PCR, yet TCRdb's version contains in-frame clones alone and is incomplete. This sample has tens of thousands of clones, with approximately 94% found just once. The germline V gene has CDR1 SQVTM and CDR2 ANQGSEA. With 6 bases clipped from V and 6 bases from J, the junction kept 9 bases outside the gene matches. This CDR3 region has 13 residues. This sequence joins TRBV29-1 and TRBJ2-7, with 9 bases matching TRBD1. Sequenced here: unstimulated CD8+ T cells sorted from spleen or lymph node cells, sampled before intestinal transplant. This receptor was taken from a human donor who received an intestinal transplant. The CDR3 is CSVLMGQGIEQYF. The CDR3 nucleotides are TGCAGCGTCCTCATGGGACAGGGCATCGAGCAGTACTTC.